These 8 T cell receptor beta chains came from one sample sequenced in a study of cytomegalovirus exposure and HLA in healthy donors. Primers: 60 Vbeta forward and 13 Jbeta reverse. Data came from immunoSEQ multiplex PCR; TCRdb stores just in-frame clones and leaves some out. The sample includes approximately 110,000 clones, 65% to 80% of them seen just once. Specimen: PBMCs. The receptors come from a woman aged 40-49 years in good health and CMV-seropositive.

Only one count was recorded for this clone. The rearrangement uses TRBV15 and TRBJ2-5; 14 positions agree with TRBD2. The DNA end favors TRBJ2-7, so the J call may be wrong. The CDR3 is 14 residues long. Germline assignment: CDR1 LNHNV and CDR2 YYDKDF (reference sequence). This CDR3 is CATGTSGGLNEQYF. The CDR3 region has the DNA TGTGCCACCGGGACTAGCGGGGGCCTTAACGAGCAGTACTTC.

V usage is TRBV7-8 and J usage is TRBJ1-5, with D unclear. CDR1 and CDR2 (germline): SGHVS, FQNEAQ. The CDR3 loop spans 15 amino acids. V was clipped by 5 bases and J by 7 bases, with 18 bases between them. In DNA, the CDR3 is TGTGCCAGCAGCCCTCAGACACTTTCGGGACAGCCCCAGCATTTT. This codes for CASSPQTLSGQPQHF.

The V call is TRBV29-1, the J call TRBJ2-5; a possible D gene is TRBD1 (5 bases). V was shortened by 7 bases and J by 1 base, with 13 bases between the two germline ends. The CDR3 spans 13 residues. Per germline, CDR1 SQVTM and CDR2 ANQGSEA. CDR3 amino acids: CSARKGSQETQYF. DNA of the CDR3: TGCAGCGCCAGAAAGGGGTCCCAAGAGACCCAGTACTTC.

The chain uses TRBV7-8 and TRBJ1-1; the D is unclear. This CDR3 is 13 amino acids long. Germline CDR1 SGHVS, CDR2 FQNEAQ. The V and J ends lost 1 base and 4 bases respectively, with 7 bases between them. CDR3 protein: CASSLDTVTEAFF. The CDR3 bases are TGTGCCAGCAGCTTAGATACGGTCACTGAAGCTTTCTTT.

V is TRBV2 and J is TRBJ2-7; D is perhaps TRBD2 (5 bases). The CDR3 sequence is 12 residues long. From germline, CDR1 is SNHLY and CDR2 FYNNEI. The germline V and J ends were trimmed by 2 bases and 4 bases, with 6 bases remaining between them. The chain's CDR3 is CASSETGYEQYF. The CDR3 nucleotides are TGTGCCAGCAGTGAAACGGGATACGAGCAGTACTTC.

The rearrangement joins TRBV1 to TRBJ1-5. TRBV1 represents a pseudogene. The CDR3 is made up of 13 amino acids. CDR3 coding DNA: TGCACCAGCAGCCGGGGAGGCAATCAGCCCCAGCATTTT. It yields the protein CTSSRGGNQPQHF.

This rearrangement joins TRBV5-5 to TRBJ2-1, with 9 nucleotides matching TRBD2. The V gene end was trimmed by 4 bases and the J gene end by 6 bases; junction bases not matched to a gene: 14. Germline CDR1 and CDR2: SGHKS and YYEKEE (reference sequence). The CDR3 has 17 amino acids. The CDR3 region is CASSGDETSGKVNEQFF. CDR3 nucleotide sequence: TGTGCCAGCAGCGGGGACGAGACTAGCGGAAAGGTCAATGAGCAGTTCTTC.

This chain connects TRBV5-4 to TRBJ2-5; possible D gene TRBD2, 5 bases. The germline CDR1 and CDR2 sequences are SGHNT and YYREEE (reference sequence). V was pared by 0 bases and J by 1 base, with 7 bases between. This CDR3 comprises 14 residues. CDR3 sequence (DNA): TGTGCCAGCAGCTTGGCCGCGGGCCAAGAGACCCAGTACTTC. As protein: CASSLAAGQETQYF.